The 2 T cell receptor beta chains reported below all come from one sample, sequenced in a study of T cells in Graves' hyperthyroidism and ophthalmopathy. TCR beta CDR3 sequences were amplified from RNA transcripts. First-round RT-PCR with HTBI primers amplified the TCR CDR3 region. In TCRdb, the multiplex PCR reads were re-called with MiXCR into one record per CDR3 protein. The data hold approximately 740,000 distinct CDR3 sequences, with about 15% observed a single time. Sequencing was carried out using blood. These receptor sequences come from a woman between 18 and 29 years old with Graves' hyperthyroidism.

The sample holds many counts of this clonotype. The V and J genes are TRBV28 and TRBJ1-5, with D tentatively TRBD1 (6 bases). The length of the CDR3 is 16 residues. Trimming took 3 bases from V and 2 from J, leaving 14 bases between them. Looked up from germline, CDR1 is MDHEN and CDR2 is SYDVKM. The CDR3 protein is CASSLFRGSGNQPQHF. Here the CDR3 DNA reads TGTGCCAGCAGTTTGTTCAGGGGATCGGGCAATCAGCCCCAGCATTTT.

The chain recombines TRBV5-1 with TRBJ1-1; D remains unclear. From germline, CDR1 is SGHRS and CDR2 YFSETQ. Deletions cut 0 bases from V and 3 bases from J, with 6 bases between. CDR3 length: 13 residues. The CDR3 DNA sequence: TGCGCCAGCAGCTTGGCCGCGGACACTGAAGCTTTCTTT. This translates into CASSLAADTEAFF.